Listed here are 20 T cell receptor beta chains from one sample, sequenced in a study of regulatory T cells in long-lasting Graves disease. As to time point: newly diagnosed GD, antithyroid drugs for less than 3 months. With RNA extracted from PBMCs as input, the TCR library was made. Combining iRepertoire HTBI primers with Arm-PCR of CDR3 regions, the authors built TCR beta libraries. TCRdb itself ran the multiplex PCR reads through MiXCR, one entry per CDR3 protein. Of 400,000 to 500,000 distinct CDR3 sequences in the sample, around 15% are singletons; the top ten hold 17%. The sample was also linked to a second study, of T cells in Graves' hyperthyroidism and ophthalmopathy.

The sequences come from peripheral blood mononuclear cells (PBMCs), collected at new diagnosis, from a patient treated with antithyroid drugs. These receptors were obtained from a woman aged 50 to 60 with Graves disease.

This chain uses TRBV3-1 with TRBJ1-1; D is undetermined. This CDR3 comprises 14 residues. V gave up 1 base and J gave up 6 bases, with 12 bases separating them. Germline V gene lookup returns CDR1 LGHDT and CDR2 YNNKEL (reference sequence). The CDR3 region has the DNA TGTGCCAGCAGCCAAGGACTCCGACTAGCTGAAGCTTTCTTT. It yields the protein CASSQGLRLAEAFF.

The V and J genes are TRBV30 and TRBJ1-5, with TRBD1 matching 8 bases. The CDR3 contains 17 residues. The junction had 7 bases not matched to a gene; V was cut back by 0 bases and J by 0 bases. The germline V gene encodes CDR1 GTSNPN and CDR2 SVGIG (reference sequence). The CDR3 nucleotides are TGTGCCTGGAGTGTACAGGGGGACAGTCATAGCAATCAGCCCCAGCATTTT. Translation gives CAWSVQGDSHSNQPQHF. Looking up the rest from reference TRBV30 and TRBJ1-5 gives the full variable domain: SQTIHQWPATLVQPVGSPLSLECTVEGTSNPNLYWYRQAAGRGLQLLFYSVGIGQISSEVPQNLSASRPQDRQFILSSKKLLLSDSGFYLCAWSVQGDSHSNQPQHFGDGTRLSIL.

The sample holds many counts of this clonotype. This chain uses TRBV6-5 with TRBJ2-2; 9 bases are shared with TRBD2. Looked up from germline, CDR1 is MNHEY and CDR2 is SVGAGI. Trimming cost V 4 bases and J 2 bases; bases outside gene matches: 2. CDR3 length: 15 residues. CDR3 loop: CASSFSGGNTGELFF. The CDR3, as DNA: TGTGCCAGCAGTTTTAGCGGGGGAAACACCGGGGAGCTGTTTTTT.

With respect to this clonotype: One base away lies a much larger clone, so this may be a sequencing read error. The chain has TRBV11-2 and TRBJ1-1, with D perhaps matching TRBD1 (5 bases). Germline V gene sequence: CDR1 SGHAT, CDR2 FQNNGV. The CDR3 is 14 amino acids. The chain's CDR3 is CASSQQAVATESFF. The CDR3 DNA reads TGTGCCAGCAGCCAACAGGCTGTGGCCACTGAATCTTTCTTT.

This clonotype was seen at least ten times. The V and J genes are TRBV6-2 or TRBV6-3 and TRBJ2-5; D might be TRBD1 (5 bases). The V gene's germline CDR1 is MNHEY and CDR2 SVGEGT. Trimming left V 4 bases short and J 5 bases short, with 11 bases between. This CDR3 has 13 residues. CDR3 sequence (DNA): TGTGCCAGCAGTTTATACCACAGGGAGACCCAGTACTTC. This translates into CASSLYHRETQYF.

The chain links TRBV29-1 to TRBJ1-1; 7 positions match TRBD1. The germline gives CDR1 SQVTM, CDR2 ANQGSEA. The CDR3 is made up of 15 amino acids. The J segment lost 3 bases and the V segment lost 4 bases, leaving 11 bases of the junction unmatched. CDR3 DNA sequence: TGCAGCGTTGTCGGCACCCCCCAGGGGGACACTGAAGCTTTCTTT. This codes for CSVVGTPQGDTEAFF.

Details on this clonotype: Possible read error: a much larger clone is one base away. V usage is TRBV20-1 and J usage is TRBJ2-7; D is unresolved. V lost 1 base and J lost 4, with 14 bases in between. CDR1 and CDR2 (germline): DFQATT, SNEGSKA (reference sequence). The CDR3 extends over 14 amino acids. CDR3 in DNA: TGCAGTGCTAGAGCCCCCATACACGGGTACGAGCAGTACTTC. Translated: CSARAPIHGYEQYF.

In this sample, this clonotype turned up a few times. The chain recombines TRBV4-1 with TRBJ1-4; D unclear. The CDR3 has 16 residues. Germline lookup yields CDR1 MGHRA and CDR2 YSYEKL. Between the trimmed V and J ends, which lost 3 bases and 0 bases, there was a span of 11 bases. The CDR3 is CASSHGQSATNEKLFF. The CDR3 region has the DNA TGCGCCAGCAGCCATGGGCAGAGTGCAACTAATGAAAAACTGTTTTTT.

This chain uses TRBV19 with TRBJ1-3; D is ambiguous. V was pared by 2 bases and J by 2 bases, with 7 bases between. The germline V gene encodes CDR1 LNHDA and CDR2 SQIVND (reference sequence). This CDR3 comprises 14 residues. The CDR3 DNA follows: TGTGCCAGTAGTATACGGCTGACTGGAAACACCATATATTTT. Translation gives CASSIRLTGNTIYF.

The V call is TRBV7-2, the J call TRBJ2-2; no reliable D call. This CDR3 region has 14 residues. CDR1 is SGHTA and CDR2 is FQGNSA in the germline V gene. Between the trimmed V and J ends, which lost 4 bases and 5 bases, there was a span of 11 bases. CDR3 coding DNA: TGTGCCAGCAGCTCCCTCCTCCTTACCGGGGAGCTGTTTTTT. Protein sequence: CASSSLLLTGELFF.

The gene calls are TRBV30 and TRBJ2-7, with D perhaps TRBD2 (6 bases). This CDR3 contains 15 residues. Trimming stripped 4 bases from V and 5 bases from J, with 21 bases between. CDR1 is GTSNPN, CDR2 SVGIG, per germline (reference sequence). The CDR3, as DNA: TGTGCCTGGACCCCTCTTGGAGGGGCCGTCCACGAGCAGTACTTC. Translated: CAWTPLGGAVHEQYF. Drawing the rest from reference TRBV30 and TRBJ2-7, the complete variable domain is SQTIHQWPATLVQPVGSPLSLECTVEGTSNPNLYWYRQAAGRGLQLLFYSVGIGQISSEVPQNLSASRPQDRQFILSSKKLLLSDSGFYLCAWTPLGGAVHEQYFGPGTRLTVT.

This clonotype was recorded at least ten times. The chain employs TRBV11-2 and TRBJ2-5; D is unclear. Trimming cost V 4 bases and J 2 bases, with 17 bases left between them. CDR3 size: 16 residues. CDR1 and CDR2 (germline): SGHAT, FQNNGV. CDR3 loop: CASSSHRTMKQETQYF. The CDR3 bases are TGTGCCAGCAGCTCCCACCGTACTATGAAACAAGAGACCCAGTACTTC. Variable domain in full (rest from reference TRBV11-2 and TRBJ2-5): EAGVAQSPRYKIIEKRQSVAFWCNPISGHATLYWYQQILGQGPKLLIQFQNNGVVDDSQLPKDRFSAERLKGVDSTLKIQPAKLEDSAVYLCASSSHRTMKQETQYFGPGTRLLVL.

This clonotype was detected a few times. This rearrangement joins TRBV5-1 to TRBJ1-4; TRBD1 agrees at 7 bases. CDR3 size: 14 residues. CDR1 and CDR2 (germline): SGHRS, YFSETQ. Unmatched junction bases numbered 8, after V lost 4 bases and J lost 8 bases. CDR3 nucleotides: TGCGCCAGCAGCGGGGGACAGCTGAGGGAAAAACTGTTTTTT. This sequence encodes CASSGGQLREKLFF.

J is TRBJ2-1 and V is TRBV9; D is perhaps TRBD1 (6 bases). The germline V gene has CDR1 SGDLS and CDR2 YYNGEE. Trimming cost V 4 bases and J 7 bases, with 15 bases left between them. CDR3 length equals 14 residues. The DNA of the CDR3 is TGTGCCAGCAGCCACTCGGGGCAGGGGAATGAGCAGTTCTTC. Translation gives CASSHSGQGNEQFF. The variable domain in full, completed from reference TRBV9 and TRBJ2-1, reads DSGVTQTPKHLITATGQRVTLRCSPRSGDLSVYWYQQSLDQGLQFLIQYYNGEERAKGNILERFSAQQFPDLHSELNLSSLELGDSALYFCASSHSGQGNEQFFGPGTRLTVL.

This clonotype was counted many times. The chain links TRBV7-2 to TRBJ2-5; tentatively, D is TRBD2 (6 bases). Germline CDR1 is SGHTA and CDR2 is FQGNSA. CDR3 length: 16 amino acids. Trimming took 1 base from V and 5 from J, leaving 17 bases between them. CDR3: CASSLETGVHGETQYF. The CDR3 bases are TGTGCCAGCAGCTTAGAGACGGGGGTTCACGGGGAGACCCAGTACTTC. The whole variable domain, filled in from reference TRBV7-2 and TRBJ2-5, reads GAGVSQSPSNKVTEKGKDVELRCDPISGHTALYWYRQSLGQGLEFLIYFQGNSAPDKSGLPSDRFSAERTGGSVSTLTIQRTQQEDSAVYLCASSLETGVHGETQYFGPGTRLLVL.

At least ten counts were recorded for this clonotype. The chain is built from TRBV2 and TRBJ2-2; TRBD2 aligns across 10 bases. With 4 bases clipped from V and 7 bases from J, the junction kept 6 bases outside the gene matches. Germline CDR1 is SNHLY and CDR2 is FYNNEI. The CDR3 loop spans 15 amino acids. CDR3 coding DNA: TGTGCCAGCAGTGGCCGCGGGACTAGCGTCGGGGAGCTGTTTTTT. Protein sequence: CASSGRGTSVGELFF. The full variable domain, in which reference TRBV2 and TRBJ2-2 provide the parts outside the CDR3, is EPEVTQTPSHQVTQMGQEVILRCVPISNHLYFYWYRQILGQKVEFLVSFYNNEISEKSEIFDDQFSVERPDGSNFTLKIRSTKLEDSAMYFCASSGRGTSVGELFFGEGSRLTVL.

This clonotype was recorded at least ten times. V and J are TRBV7-2 and TRBJ2-1; D unresolved. V gave up 2 bases and J gave up 2 bases, with 13 bases separating them. CDR3 size: 16 residues. CDR1 and CDR2 (germline): SGHTA, FQGNSA. The CDR3, as DNA: TGTGCCAGCAGCTTACCCGTTCCAGTGCCCTACAATGAGCAGTTCTTC. As protein: CASSLPVPVPYNEQFF.

The chain employs TRBV18 and TRBJ2-3; the D gene is possibly TRBD1 (6 bases). V was clipped by 3 bases and J by 2 bases, with 18 bases between them. The CDR3 length is 17 residues. Germline values: CDR1 KGHSH, CDR2 LQKENI. DNA for the CDR3: TGTGCCAGCTCACCGCCACAAACAGGGATTTACACAGATACGCAGTATTTT. As protein: CASSPPQTGIYTDTQYF.

This clonotype was picked up many times. The chain combines TRBV5-8 with TRBJ2-1; no firm D call. The V gene's germline CDR1 is SGHTS and CDR2 YDEGEE. V lost 0 bases to trimming and J lost 6 bases, with 7 bases between them. The CDR3 sequence is 13 residues long. CDR3 amino acids: CASSLEWGNEQFF. The CDR3 DNA reads TGTGCCAGCAGCTTGGAGTGGGGCAATGAGCAGTTCTTC.

This clonotype was found many times. The chain combines TRBV7-9 with TRBJ2-7; D unresolved. The CDR3 has 13 residues. Trimming removed 5 bases at V and 4 bases at J, with 12 bases between. Germline loops: CDR1 SEHNR, CDR2 FQNEAQ (reference sequence). CDR3 sequence (DNA): TGTGCCAGCAGCCCTGCTTGGGTTTACGAGCAGTACTTC. Residues: CASSPAWVYEQYF.